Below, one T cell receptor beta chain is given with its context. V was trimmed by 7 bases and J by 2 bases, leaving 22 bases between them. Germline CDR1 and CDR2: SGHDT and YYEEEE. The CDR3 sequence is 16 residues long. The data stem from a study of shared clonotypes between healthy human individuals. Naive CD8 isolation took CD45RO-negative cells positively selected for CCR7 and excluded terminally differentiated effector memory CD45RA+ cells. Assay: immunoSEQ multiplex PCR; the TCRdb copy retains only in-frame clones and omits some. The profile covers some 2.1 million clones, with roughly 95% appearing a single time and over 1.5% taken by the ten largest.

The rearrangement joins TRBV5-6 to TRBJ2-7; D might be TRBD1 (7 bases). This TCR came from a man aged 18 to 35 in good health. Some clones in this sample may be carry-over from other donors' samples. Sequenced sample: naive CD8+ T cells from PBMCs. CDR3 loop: CASSRGGGGRTYEQYF. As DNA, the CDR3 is TGTGCCAGCTCGCGAGGGGGCGGAGGGCGGACCTACGAGCAGTACTTC. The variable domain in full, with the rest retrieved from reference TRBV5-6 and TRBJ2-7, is DAGVTQSPTHLIKTRGQQVTLRCSPKSGHDTVSWYQQALGQGPQFIFQYYEEEERQRGNFPDRFSGHQFPNYSSELNVNALLLGDSALYLCASSRGGGGRTYEQYFGPGTRLTVT.